The clone carrying this TCR beta chain has only a few counts. In TCRdb, the 5' RACE reads were re-called with MiXCR into one record per CDR3 protein. This sample has fewer than 100,000 distinct CDR3 sequences, with 8% to 10% found just once. The sample comes from a study of T cells after yellow fever vaccination. Study overall: Fractions with few cells were prepared using SMART-Seq v4 Ultra Low Input.

Trimming removed 3 bases at V and 4 bases at J, with 29 bases between. CDR1 and CDR2 (germline): MNHEY, SMNVEV (reference sequence). This CDR3 spans 20 amino acids. Study-level findings and limits: There was a small share of clonotypes that showed up in both the CD4 and CD8 compartments.

Sequencing used CD8+ T cells not binding an NS4B(214-222) dextramer, sorted from PBMCs, obtained roughly 15 days after the first yellow fever vaccination. The source of this sequence is a young man who received the YFV17D yellow fever vaccine. This chain uses TRBV27 with TRBJ2-3, with TRBD2 as a possible D gene (6 bases). In DNA, the CDR3 is TGTGCCAGCAGTTTCGTCGGGGAGTGGGTAGGCGGGGCTACTTCAGATACGCAGTATTTT. Translated: CASSFVGEWVGGATSDTQYF.